One sample yielded the 20 T cell receptor beta chains listed below, sequenced in a study of blood T cell repertoires in COVID-19. The method was immunoSEQ multiplex PCR; TCRdb's version includes in-frame clones alone and lacks a portion of them. Counted here are some 190,000 clones, 80% occurring once; the ten biggest clones make up about 4%. Material: PBMCs or T cells enriched from blood (not recorded which). Every receptor here comes from a man aged 25-40 years with acute COVID-19.

V usage is TRBV5-4 and J usage is TRBJ1-1; no definite D call. Per germline, CDR1 SGHNT and CDR2 YYREEE (reference sequence). Trimming took off 5 bases at V and 4 bases at J, with 15 bases between the two ends. The CDR3 covers 14 residues. The CDR3 region has the DNA TGTGCCAGCAGAAACGGAGTGGAGGGCACTGAAGCTTTCTTT. Translation gives CASRNGVEGTEAFF.

In this sample, this clone turned up once. This sequence joins TRBV24-1 and TRBJ2-1, with D possibly being TRBD1 (6 bases). This CDR3 contains 15 residues. Germline V gives CDR1 KGHDR, CDR2 SFDVKD. V was trimmed by 4 bases and J by 7 bases, leaving 16 bases between them. CDR3 DNA: TGTGCCACCAGTGAATCCCGGGACATTAAGAATGAGCAGTTCTTC. Protein: CATSESRDIKNEQFF.

The chain links TRBV5-1 to TRBJ1-1, with a possible D match to TRBD1 (5 bases). Germline CDR1 and CDR2: SGHRS and YFSETQ. This CDR3 has 15 amino acids. Trimming removed 0 bases from V and 5 bases from J, with 14 bases in between. The CDR3 loop is CASSLGGPGGTEAFF. For the CDR3, the DNA is TGCGCCAGCAGCTTGGGGGGACCGGGAGGGACTGAAGCTTTCTTT.

This chain connects TRBV24-1 to TRBJ1-1; D perhaps matches TRBD1 (5 bases). The germline V gene has CDR1 KGHDR and CDR2 SFDVKD. The CDR3 is 15 amino acids. Trimming took 4 bases from V and 1 from J, leaving 12 bases between them. CDR3 in amino acids: CATSESGEGNTEAFF. DNA for the CDR3: TGTGCCACCAGTGAGTCGGGGGAGGGGAACACTGAAGCTTTCTTT.

J is TRBJ2-3 and V is TRBV7-2; 13 nucleotides align to TRBD2. The CDR3 runs to 15 residues. From germline, CDR1 is SGHTA and CDR2 FQGNSA. V was pared by 5 bases and J by 6 bases, with 5 bases of the junction left unmatched. The CDR3 DNA is TGTGCCAGCAGCCGGGGACTAGCGGGGTGGGATACGCAGTATTTT. Translated, it gives CASSRGLAGWDTQYF.

This sequence joins TRBV30 and TRBJ1-1, with D uncertain. Per germline, CDR1 GTSNPN and CDR2 SVGIG (reference sequence). The CDR3 has 13 amino acids. V was clipped by 2 bases and J by 4 bases, with 11 bases between them. Written as DNA, the CDR3 is TGTGCCTGGAGTCTGCGGCCGAGCACTGAAGCTTTCTTT. It codes for CAWSLRPSTEAFF.

This clone was counted only a few times. The genes are TRBV5-4 and TRBJ1-1; 7 bases map to TRBD1. V was clipped by 4 bases and J by 8 bases; unmatched bases: 11. This CDR3 contains 14 residues. CDR1 SGHNT and CDR2 YYREEE come from the germline V gene (reference sequence). The CDR3 loop is CASSLRWTGSEAFF. The CDR3 region has the DNA TGTGCCAGCAGCCTTCGTTGGACAGGATCCGAAGCTTTCTTT.

This chain joins TRBV19 and TRBJ2-7, with a tentative D call TRBD1 (6 bases). The CDR3 is made up of 17 amino acids. V was cut by 4 bases and J by 0 bases, with 19 bases left in between. Germline V gives CDR1 LNHDA, CDR2 SQIVND (reference sequence). Here the CDR3 reads CASSRPSSGATSYEQYF. DNA for the CDR3: TGTGCCAGTAGTAGACCCTCCTCAGGGGCAACCTCCTACGAGCAGTACTTC.

J is TRBJ1-2 and V is TRBV2; D may be TRBD1 (6 bases). The CDR3 is 13 amino acids. V gave up 3 bases and J gave up 4 bases, with 9 bases separating them. The V gene's germline CDR1 is SNHLY and CDR2 FYNNEI. The DNA for the CDR3 is TGTGCCAGCAGTGAGTTGGGGGCCTATGGCTACACCTTC. Translation: CASSELGAYGYTF. The full variable domain, with the rest looked up from reference TRBV2 and TRBJ1-2, is EPEVTQTPSHQVTQMGQEVILRCVPISNHLYFYWYRQILGQKVEFLVSFYNNEISEKSEIFDDQFSVERPDGSNFTLKIRSTKLEDSAMYFCASSELGAYGYTFGSGTRLTVV.

This clone was counted between two and nine times. The chain couples TRBV25-1 to TRBJ2-3, with TRBD1 identical over 9 bases. The CDR3 totals 15 residues. The trim removed 4 bases at V and 1 base at J, leaving 3 bases unmatched. CDR1 is MGHDK, CDR2 SYGVNS, per germline. The CDR3 DNA is TGTGCCAGCAGTGGGACAGGGGTGCGCACAGATACGCAGTATTTT. Translated: CASSGTGVRTDTQYF.

The genes are TRBV7-3 and TRBJ2-5, with D possibly being TRBD1 (6 bases). V dropped 2 bases and J dropped 2 bases, with 12 bases sitting between them. The length of the CDR3 is 15 residues. Looked up from germline, CDR1 is SGHTA and CDR2 is FQGTGA. CDR3 region: CASSLDVGQQETQYF. CDR3 sequence (DNA): TGTGCCAGCAGCTTAGACGTTGGACAGCAAGAGACCCAGTACTTC. Supplemented by reference TRBV7-3 and TRBJ2-5, the full variable domain reads GAGVSQTPSNKVTEKGKYVELRCDPISGHTALYWYRQSLGQGPEFLIYFQGTGAADDSGLPNDRFFAVRPEGSVSTLKIQRTERGDSAVYLCASSLDVGQQETQYFGPGTRLLVL.

The chain recombines TRBV27 with TRBJ2-7; 10 bases are a match to TRBD1. Per the germline V gene, CDR1 is MNHEY and CDR2 is SMNVEV (reference sequence). The J segment lost 3 bases and the V segment lost 5 bases, leaving 10 bases of the junction unmatched. CDR3 length equals 16 residues. CDR3 nucleotides: TGTGCCAGCAGTCCCAGCCCGGGACAGGGGATCTACGAGCAGTACTTC. This sequence encodes CASSPSPGQGIYEQYF.

The chain employs TRBV19 and TRBJ1-5; no reliable D call. V shed 8 bases and J shed 2 bases, with 13 bases lying between them. The CDR3 loop spans 14 amino acids. Germline V lookup: CDR1 LNHDA, CDR2 SQIVND (reference sequence). Here the CDR3 DNA reads TGTGCCAGTGGAGAGTTGGGAGGCAATCAGCCCCAGCATTTT. Amino acid sequence: CASGELGGNQPQHF.

This clone was seen ten or more times. The CDR3 region is CASSLGQANYGYTF. The CDR3 region has the DNA TGTGCCAGCAGCTTGGGACAGGCCAACTATGGCTACACCTTC. The rearrangement joins TRBV5-4 to TRBJ1-2, with D maybe TRBD1 (6 bases). Germline CDR1 SGHNT, CDR2 YYREEE (reference sequence). CDR3 length: 14 amino acids. V lost 0 bases and J 2 bases, leaving 8 bases between the germline ends. Together with reference TRBV5-4 and TRBJ1-2, the CDR3 gives the full variable domain: ETGVTQSPTHLIKTRGQQVTLRCSSQSGHNTVSWYQQALGQGPQFIFQYYREEENGRGNFPPRFSGLQFPNYSSELNVNALELDDSALYLCASSLGQANYGYTFGSGTRLTVV.

In nucleotides, the CDR3 is TGTGCCAGCAGTCCCCCTCAGGCTAACTATGGCTACACCTTC. It is translated as CASSPPQANYGYTF. The chain couples TRBV25-1 to TRBJ1-2; D not resolved. Trimming removed 5 bases from V and 0 bases from J, with 10 bases in between. CDR3 length: 14 amino acids. The germline V gene has CDR1 MGHDK and CDR2 SYGVNS.

The genes are TRBV7-3 and TRBJ1-1, with TRBD1 identical over 7 bases. With V trimmed by 2 bases and J by 1 base, 4 bases remained unmatched. Germline CDR1 and CDR2: SGHTA and FQGTGA. The CDR3 runs 15 residues. CDR3 residues: CASSLEGAQNTEAFF. As DNA, the CDR3 is TGTGCCAGCAGCTTAGAGGGGGCCCAGAACACTGAAGCTTTCTTT.

V gene TRBV7-3 combines with J gene TRBJ2-3; the match to TRBD2 covers 7 bases. V shed 2 bases and J 0 bases; nucleotides not matched to a gene: 8. Germline CDR1 is SGHTA and CDR2 is FQGTGA. The CDR3 runs 17 residues. CDR3 sequence: CASSLGGPGGSTDTQYF. The CDR3 DNA reads TGTGCCAGCAGCTTAGGAGGTCCGGGGGGAAGCACAGATACGCAGTATTTT. Based on the CDR3 plus reference TRBV7-3 and TRBJ2-3, the full variable domain is GAGVSQTPSNKVTEKGKYVELRCDPISGHTALYWYRQSLGQGPEFLIYFQGTGAADDSGLPNDRFFAVRPEGSVSTLKIQRTERGDSAVYLCASSLGGPGGSTDTQYFGPGTRLTVL.

In this sample, this clone turned up once. V gene TRBV14 combines with J gene TRBJ1-1, with 7 bases identical to TRBD1. The J segment lost 6 bases and the V segment lost 3 bases, leaving 7 bases of the junction unmatched. CDR1 and CDR2 from the germline V gene are SGHDN and FVKESK. The CDR3 is 14 residues long. CDR3 nucleotides: TGTGCCAGCAGCCAGTACAGGGGATCCGCTGAAGCTTTCTTT. Encoded protein: CASSQYRGSAEAFF.

The chain carries TRBV18 and TRBJ1-5, with a weak D call TRBD1 (6 bases). The CDR3 covers 16 residues. Germline CDR1 KGHSH, CDR2 LQKENI. Trimming took off 1 base at V and 4 bases at J, with 14 bases between the two ends. The CDR3 DNA is TGTGCCAGCTCACCACTAACAGGGCAGGTAAATCAGCCCCAGCATTTT. It codes for CASSPLTGQVNQPQHF.

This clone was picked up one time. The chain joins TRBV27 to TRBJ2-5; D is undetermined. CDR1 and CDR2 from the germline V gene are MNHEY and SMNVEV (reference sequence). The CDR3 has 13 amino acids. Trimming cost V 3 bases and J 4 bases, with 9 bases left between them. In DNA, the CDR3 is TGTGCCAGCAGTTTTGGGCCAAGAGAGACCCAGTACTTC. Translating it yields CASSFGPRETQYF.